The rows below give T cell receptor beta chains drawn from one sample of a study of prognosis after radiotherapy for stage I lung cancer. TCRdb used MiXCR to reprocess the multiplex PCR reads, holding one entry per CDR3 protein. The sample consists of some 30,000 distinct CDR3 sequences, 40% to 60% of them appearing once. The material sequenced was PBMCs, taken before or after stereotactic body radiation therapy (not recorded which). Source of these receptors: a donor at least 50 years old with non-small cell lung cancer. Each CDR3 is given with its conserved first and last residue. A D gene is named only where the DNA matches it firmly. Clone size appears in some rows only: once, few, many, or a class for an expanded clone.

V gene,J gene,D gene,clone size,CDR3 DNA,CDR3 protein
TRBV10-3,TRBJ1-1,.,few,TGTGCCATCAGTGAGAGGAACACTGAAGCTTTCTTT,CAISERNTEAFF
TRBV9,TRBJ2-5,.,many,TGTGCCAGCACCCCGTCGAGGGGCCGACAAGAGACCCAGTACTTC,CASTPSRGRQETQYF
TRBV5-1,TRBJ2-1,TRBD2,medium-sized,TGCGCCAGCAGCTCCTTGGGGGGGAATGAGCAGTTCTTC,CASSSLGGNEQFF
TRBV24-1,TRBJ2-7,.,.,TGTGCCACCAGTTACCTACAGGGTTTACACGAGCAGTACTTC,CATSYLQGLHEQYF
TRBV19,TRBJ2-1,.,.,TGTGCCAGTAGTATAGCTGGTCGTCAAGGTTGTGAGCAGTTCTTC,CASSIAGRQGCEQFF
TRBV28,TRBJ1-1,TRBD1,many,TGTGCCAGCGGTAAGGGACAGGGGCTGAACACTGAAGCTTTCTTT,CASGKGQGLNTEAFF
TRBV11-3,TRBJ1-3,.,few,TGTGCCAGCAGCCTACGCGAGGGGTCTTACCACTCTGGAAACACCATATATTTT,CASSLREGSYHSGNTIYF
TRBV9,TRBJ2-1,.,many,TGTGCCAGCAGCGCGGACGTAACCTACAATGAGCAGTTCTTC,CASSADVTYNEQFF
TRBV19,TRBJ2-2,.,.,TGTGCCAGTAGTACACCCCGGCCTATATCCGGGCCATTCACCGGGGAGCTGTTTTTT,CASSTPRPISGPFTGELFF
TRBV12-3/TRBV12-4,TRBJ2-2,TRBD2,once,TGTGCCAGCAGTTTTCGAGCGGGAGGGCTCACCGGGGAGCTGTTTTTT,CASSFRAGGLTGELFF
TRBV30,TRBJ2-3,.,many,TGTGCCTGGGTGCCCCGGGGGGATACGCAGTATTTT,CAWVPRGDTQYF
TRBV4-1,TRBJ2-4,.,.,TGCGCCAGCAGCCCATCCGGGGCGGTGAGGACGGGCAAAAACATTCAATACTTC,CASSPSGAVRTGKNIQYF
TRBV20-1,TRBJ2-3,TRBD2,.,TGCAGTGCTAGAGATCAATCCGGCACTAGCGTGAGAACAGATACGCAGTATTTT,CSARDQSGTSVRTDTQYF
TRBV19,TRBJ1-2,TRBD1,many,TGTGCCAGTAGTATATATCCGGGACAGGAAAACTATGGCTACACCTTC,CASSIYPGQENYGYTF
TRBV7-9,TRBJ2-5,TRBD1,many,TGTGCCAGCAGCTACCAGGGGGTGGAGACCCAGTACTTC,CASSYQGVETQYF
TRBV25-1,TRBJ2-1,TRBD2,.,TGTGCCAGCAGTTCCCGACATGGAAGGACTAGCGGAGGGACGGGCGAGCAGTTCTTC,CASSSRHGRTSGGTGEQFF
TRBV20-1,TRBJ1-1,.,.,TGCAGTGCTAGTTCCGGGTTCGAGACTGAAGCTTTCTTT,CSASSGFETEAFF
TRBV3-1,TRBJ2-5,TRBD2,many,TGTGCCAGCAGCCAAGGTGTGCTAGCGGGATTCGAAGAGACCCAGTACTTC,CASSQGVLAGFEETQYF